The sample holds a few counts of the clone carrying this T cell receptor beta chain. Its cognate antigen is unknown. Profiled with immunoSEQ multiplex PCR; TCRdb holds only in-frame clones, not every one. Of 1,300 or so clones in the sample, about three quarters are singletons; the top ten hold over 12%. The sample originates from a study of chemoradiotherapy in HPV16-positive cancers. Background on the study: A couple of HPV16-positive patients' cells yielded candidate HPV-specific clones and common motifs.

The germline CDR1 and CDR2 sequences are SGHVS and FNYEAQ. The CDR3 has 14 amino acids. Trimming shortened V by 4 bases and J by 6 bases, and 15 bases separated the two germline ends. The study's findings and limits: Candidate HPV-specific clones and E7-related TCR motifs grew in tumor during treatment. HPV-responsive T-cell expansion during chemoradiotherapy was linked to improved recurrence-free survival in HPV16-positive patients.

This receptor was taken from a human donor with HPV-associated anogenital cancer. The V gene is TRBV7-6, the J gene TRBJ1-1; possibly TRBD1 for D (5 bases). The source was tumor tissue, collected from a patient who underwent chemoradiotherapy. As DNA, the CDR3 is TGTGCCAGCAGCTCTGCCGGGACGGGGGCTGAAGCTTTCTTT. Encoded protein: CASSSAGTGAEAFF.